This TCR beta chain was documented in a study of cytomegalovirus exposure and HLA in healthy donors. The CDR3 spans 15 residues. V was clipped by 5 bases and J by 4 bases, with 15 bases between them. The germline V gene has CDR1 SGHTA and CDR2 FQGNSA. The PCR made use of 60 Vbeta and 13 Jbeta primers. Sequencing was performed with immunoSEQ multiplex PCR; in TCRdb, only in-frame clones are kept and a portion is missing. The table for this sample gives roughly 73,000 clones. This TCR was recovered from a female donor in good health and CMV-seropositive. The sample consisted of PBMCs. J is TRBJ2-1 and V is TRBV7-2, with D uncertain. CDR3 coding DNA: TGTGCCAGCAGCCCATCCGCTAGAGGTTACAATGAGCAGTTCTTC. It is translated as CASSPSARGYNEQFF.